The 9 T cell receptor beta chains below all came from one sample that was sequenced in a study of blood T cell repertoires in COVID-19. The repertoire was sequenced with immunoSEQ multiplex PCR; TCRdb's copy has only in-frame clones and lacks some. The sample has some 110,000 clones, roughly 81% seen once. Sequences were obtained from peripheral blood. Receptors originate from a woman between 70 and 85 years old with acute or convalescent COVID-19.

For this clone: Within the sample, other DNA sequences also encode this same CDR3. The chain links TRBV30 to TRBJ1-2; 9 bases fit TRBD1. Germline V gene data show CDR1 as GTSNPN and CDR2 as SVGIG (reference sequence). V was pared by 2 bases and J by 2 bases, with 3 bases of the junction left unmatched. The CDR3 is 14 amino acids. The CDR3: CAWSPDRGNYGYTF. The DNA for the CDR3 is TGTGCCTGGAGTCCCGACAGGGGGAACTATGGCTACACCTTC.

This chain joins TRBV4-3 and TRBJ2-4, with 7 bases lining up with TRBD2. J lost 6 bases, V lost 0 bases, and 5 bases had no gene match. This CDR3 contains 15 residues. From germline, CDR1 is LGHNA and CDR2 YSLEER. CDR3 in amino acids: CASSQDRTRGNIQYF. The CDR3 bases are TGCGCCAGCAGCCAAGATAGGACTAGAGGAAACATTCAGTACTTC.

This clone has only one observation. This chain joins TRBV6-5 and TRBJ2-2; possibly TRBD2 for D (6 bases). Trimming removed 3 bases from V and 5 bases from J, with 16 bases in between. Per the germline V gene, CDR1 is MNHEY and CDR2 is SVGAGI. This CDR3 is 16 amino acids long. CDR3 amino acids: CASSYSGRRRTGELFF. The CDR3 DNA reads TGTGCCAGCAGTTATTCAGGGAGGAGAAGGACCGGGGAGCTGTTTTTT.

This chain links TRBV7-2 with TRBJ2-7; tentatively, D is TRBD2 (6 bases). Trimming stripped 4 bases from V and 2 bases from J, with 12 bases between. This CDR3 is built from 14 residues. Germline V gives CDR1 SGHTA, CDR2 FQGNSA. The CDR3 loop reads CASSSGLVTYEQYF. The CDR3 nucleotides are TGTGCCAGCAGCTCGGGACTCGTTACCTACGAGCAGTACTTC.

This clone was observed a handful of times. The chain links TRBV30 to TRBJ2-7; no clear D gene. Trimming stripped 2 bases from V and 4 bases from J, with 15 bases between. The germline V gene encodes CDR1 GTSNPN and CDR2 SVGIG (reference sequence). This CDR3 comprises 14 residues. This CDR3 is CAWSIRSAPYEQYF. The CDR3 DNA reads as TGTGCCTGGAGTATTCGAAGCGCTCCTTACGAGCAGTACTTC.

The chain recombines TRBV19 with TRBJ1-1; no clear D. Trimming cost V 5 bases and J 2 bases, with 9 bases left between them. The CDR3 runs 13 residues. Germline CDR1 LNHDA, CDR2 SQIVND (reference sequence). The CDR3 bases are TGTGCCAGTAGTGTAACAGCAAACACTGAAGCTTTCTTT. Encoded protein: CASSVTANTEAFF.

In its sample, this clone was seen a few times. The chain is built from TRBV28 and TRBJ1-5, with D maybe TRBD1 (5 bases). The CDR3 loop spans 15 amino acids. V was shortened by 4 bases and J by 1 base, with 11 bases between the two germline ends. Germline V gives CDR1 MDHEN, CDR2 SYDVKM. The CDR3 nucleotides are TGTGCCAGCAGTTGGAGGGACTTGAGCAATCAGCCCCAGCATTTT. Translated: CASSWRDLSNQPQHF.

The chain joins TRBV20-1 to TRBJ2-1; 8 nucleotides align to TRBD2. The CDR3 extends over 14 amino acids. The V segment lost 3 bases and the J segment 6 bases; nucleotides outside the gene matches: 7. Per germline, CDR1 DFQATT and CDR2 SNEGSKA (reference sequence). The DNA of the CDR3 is TGCAGTGCTAGTTCGGCGGGAGGAAGCAATGAGCAGTTCTTC. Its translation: CSASSAGGSNEQFF.

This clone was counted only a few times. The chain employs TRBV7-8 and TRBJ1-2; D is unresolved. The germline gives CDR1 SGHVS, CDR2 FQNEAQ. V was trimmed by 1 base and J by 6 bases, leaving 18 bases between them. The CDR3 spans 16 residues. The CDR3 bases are TGTGCCAGCAGCTTAGATCGGCAAAGAGGTCATAATGGCTACACCTTC. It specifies CASSLDRQRGHNGYTF.